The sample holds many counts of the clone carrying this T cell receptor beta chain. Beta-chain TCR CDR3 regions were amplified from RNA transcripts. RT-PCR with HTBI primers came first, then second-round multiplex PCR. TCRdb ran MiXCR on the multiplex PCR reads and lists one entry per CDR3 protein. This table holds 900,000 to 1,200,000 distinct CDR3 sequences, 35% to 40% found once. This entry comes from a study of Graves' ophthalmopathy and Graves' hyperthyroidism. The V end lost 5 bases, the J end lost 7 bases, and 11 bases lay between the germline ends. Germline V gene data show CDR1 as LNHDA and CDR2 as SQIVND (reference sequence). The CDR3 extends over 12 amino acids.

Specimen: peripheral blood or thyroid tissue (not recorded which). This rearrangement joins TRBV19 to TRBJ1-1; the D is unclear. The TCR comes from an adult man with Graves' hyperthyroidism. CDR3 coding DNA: TGTGCCAGTAGTCCCCCGGCAGGTGAAGCTTTCTTT. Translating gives CASSPPAGEAFF.